This T cell receptor beta chain was documented in a study of shared clonotypes between healthy human individuals. A word on this clone: Antigen unknown.

The germline CDR1 and CDR2 sequences are SGHRS and YFSETQ. The CDR3 totals 14 residues. The V end lost 1 base, the J end lost 6 bases, and 11 bases lay between the germline ends. Points from the study as a whole: Clonotypes that were shared across a handful of donors made up 4% to 6% of naive CD4 clonotypes.

TCRdb keeps only in-frame clones here, not all; method: immunoSEQ multiplex PCR. The sample lists approximately 500,000 clones, roughly 95% occurring once. The V and J genes are TRBV5-1 and TRBJ2-1, with D possibly being TRBD2 (6 bases). Sequencing was carried out using naive CD4+ T cells sorted from blood. The subset: CD45RA+ positively selected. The sequence came from a woman in her 30s in good health. Here the CDR3 DNA reads TGCGCCAGCAGCTTGTACGGGAGAAGCAATGAGCAGTTCTTC. Protein sequence: CASSLYGRSNEQFF.